The clone carrying this T cell receptor beta chain was counted only a few times. No antigen is known for it. The data belong to a study of naive and memory T cell subsets. Two oligonucleotides, mixed equimolar, formed the beta constant-region primer covering TRBC1 and TRBC2. The ligated cDNA underwent four PCR rounds using SP2 and nested alpha and beta constant-region primers. In TCRdb, the UMI-ligation and nested PCR reads were re-called with MiXCR into one record per CDR3 protein. The data show 95,000 to 150,000 distinct CDR3 sequences, around a third seen once. Broader study findings: Over 95% of naive TCR sequences appeared only once, unlike memory subsets. TCR counts from RNA may reflect activation-linked expression changes.

The CDR3 totals 15 residues. The V and J ends lost 2 bases and 6 bases, in that order; junction bases with no gene match: 5. CDR1 is MNHEY and CDR2 is SVGAGI in the germline V gene. The TCR comes from a human donor in good health. The chain is built from TRBV6-5 and TRBJ2-3, with TRBD2 matching over 10 bases. Sample: central memory CD4+ T cells from blood. The CDR3 region is CASSYGAGGPDTQYF. The CDR3 region has the DNA TGTGCCAGCAGTTACGGAGCGGGAGGGCCTGATACGCAGTATTTT.